This T cell receptor (beta chain) was identified in a study of identical twins. The sample holds many counts of this clonotype. TCRdb analysed the 5' RACE reads with MiXCR anew, one entry per CDR3 protein. This table holds 250,000 or so distinct CDR3 sequences, 6% to 8.5% found once. CDR1 is SGHKS and CDR2 is YYEKEE in the germline V gene (reference sequence). The length of the CDR3 is 15 residues. With 2 bases clipped from V and 0 bases from J, the junction kept 3 bases outside the gene matches. In addition, the sample was reused for a study of yellow fever vaccine responses in identical twins.

The receptor was isolated from a woman aged 18-29 years in good health. Sample: CD8+ T cells sorted from blood. The chain employs TRBV5-5 and TRBJ1-2; the match to TRBD1 covers 8 bases. The CDR3 region is CASSFTGGANYGYTF. The CDR3 bases are TGTGCCAGCAGCTTTACAGGGGGGGCTAACTATGGCTACACCTTC.